This T cell receptor beta chain was recorded in a study of T-cell memory formation after mild COVID-19. The wider study: There were largely donor-specific TCR clusters.

This CDR3 is 12 amino acids long. CDR1 and CDR2 from the germline V gene are SGHTA and FQGNSA. The V gene lost 6 bases and the J gene lost 7 bases, with 10 bases spanning the gap. TCR alpha and TCR beta cDNA libraries carrying sample barcodes and UMIs were produced by 5'RACE using constant-segment primers. TCRdb re-called the 5' RACE reads with MiXCR, one entry per CDR3 protein. The table shows roughly 300,000 distinct CDR3 sequences, with around 8% occurring only once. Ten or more counts support this clonotype. Its specificity is not known. Study results and caveats: Cross-reactive memory appears to have joined, as suggested by some responding clones showing up in pre-infection memory. Clones that got smaller from day 15 to 85 had even CD4/CD8, while clones growing later tipped toward CD4+.

The receptor comes from a man between 18 and 29 years old who had mild COVID-19 (a few samples of this study predate the infection). Cell type and time point are not known. The V and J genes are TRBV7-2 and TRBJ1-5; D is unclear. The specimen was PBMCs or a T cell subset sorted from them (not recorded which). CDR3 region: CASSHPGQPQHF. CDR3 bases: TGTGCCAGCAGTCATCCCGGCCAGCCCCAGCATTTT. The full variable domain, its missing parts supplied by reference TRBV7-2 and TRBJ1-5, is GAGVSQSPSNKVTEKGKDVELRCDPISGHTALYWYRQSLGQGLEFLIYFQGNSAPDKSGLPSDRFSAERTGGSVSTLTIQRTQQEDSAVYLCASSHPGQPQHFGDGTRLSIL.